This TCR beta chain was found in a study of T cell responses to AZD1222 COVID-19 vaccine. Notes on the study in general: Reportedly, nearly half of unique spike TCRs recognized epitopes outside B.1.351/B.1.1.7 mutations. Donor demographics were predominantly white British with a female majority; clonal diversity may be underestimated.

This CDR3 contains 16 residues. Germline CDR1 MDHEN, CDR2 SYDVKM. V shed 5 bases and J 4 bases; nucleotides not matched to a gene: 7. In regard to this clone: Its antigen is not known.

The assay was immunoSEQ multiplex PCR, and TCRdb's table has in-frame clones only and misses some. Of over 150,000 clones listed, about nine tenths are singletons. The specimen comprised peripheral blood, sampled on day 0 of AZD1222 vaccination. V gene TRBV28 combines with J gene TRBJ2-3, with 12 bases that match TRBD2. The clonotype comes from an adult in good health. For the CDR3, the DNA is TGTGCCAGCAGTCAACCGGGACTAGCGGGTGCAGATACGCAGTATTTT. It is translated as CASSQPGLAGADTQYF.